This T cell receptor (beta chain) was retrieved from a study of cytotoxic CD8 clonotypes in ibrutinib-treated CLL. Study-level findings and limits: A rise in clonality was seen at ibrutinib response, and a fall back toward baseline was seen at progression.

Germline values: CDR1 SGHRS, CDR2 YFSETQ. V lost 0 bases to trimming and J lost 1 base, with 8 bases between them. The CDR3 runs to 14 residues. About this clone itself: Antigen specificity is unknown. Other DNA sequences within the sample encode an identical CDR3.

TCRdb keeps only in-frame clones here, not all; method: immunoSEQ multiplex PCR. Among about 140,000 clones listed, approximately 77% were seen once. The J gene is TRBJ2-7, the V gene TRBV5-1; D is unclear. The sample consisted of PBMCs, taken after 12 months of ibrutinib treatment. The source is a human donor with chronic lymphocytic leukemia. CDR3 loop: CASSLVPGSYEQYF. CDR3 bases: TGCGCCAGCAGCTTGGTCCCGGGTTCCTACGAGCAGTACTTC.